One and the same sample provided the 29 T cell receptor beta chains below, sequenced in a study of T cell changes during pregnancy in multiple sclerosis. Clones were read by immunoSEQ multiplex PCR, and TCRdb kept only the in-frame ones, dropping some. The table lists 70,000 to 80,000 clones, approximately 91% of them singletons, with less than 3.5% in the top ten. The source was peripheral blood, collected before pregnancy. These receptors all come from a female donor with multiple sclerosis, enrolled in a pregnancy study.

This clone occurred a few times. This sequence joins TRBV30 and TRBJ2-2; D uncertain. Trimming took 0 bases from V and 4 from J, leaving 3 bases between them. Germline CDR1 is GTSNPN and CDR2 is SVGIG (reference sequence). This CDR3 region has 12 residues. CDR3 sequence reads: CAWSVSTGELFF. The DNA for the CDR3 is TGTGCCTGGAGTGTGAGCACCGGGGAGCTGTTTTTT.

This clone has just one count. V is TRBV10-2 and J is TRBJ2-3; D unclear. Deletions cut 7 bases from V and 5 bases from J, with 4 bases between. The CDR3 consists of 10 residues. The germline gives CDR1 WSHSY, CDR2 SAAADI. The CDR3 reads CASTGDTQYF. For the CDR3, the DNA is TGCGCCAGCACGGGAGATACGCAGTATTTT.

This chain joins TRBV27 and TRBJ1-1; maybe TRBD1 (5 bases). The CDR3 is made up of 13 amino acids. Germline V gives CDR1 MNHEY, CDR2 SMNVEV (reference sequence). The V end lost 2 bases, the J end lost 1 base, and 5 bases lay between the germline ends. CDR3 region: CASSLQGNTEAFF. The CDR3 nucleotides read TGTGCCAGCAGTTTACAGGGGAACACTGAAGCTTTCTTT.

The chain is built from TRBV4-2 and TRBJ2-7; D may be TRBD2 (6 bases). The CDR3 extends over 16 amino acids. V lost 0 bases and J lost 6, with 18 bases in between. CDR1 LGHNA and CDR2 YNFKEQ come from the germline V gene. CDR3 amino acids: CASSQEIADPYPEQYF. The CDR3 region has the DNA TGTGCCAGCAGCCAAGAGATAGCGGACCCTTACCCCGAGCAGTACTTC.

The genes are TRBV2 and TRBJ2-6, with D possibly matching TRBD1 (5 bases). Trimming removed 5 bases at V and 0 bases at J, with 8 bases between. Germline values: CDR1 SNHLY, CDR2 FYNNEI. This CDR3 is built from 15 residues. As DNA, the CDR3 is TGTGCCAGCAGTACTCAGGGCTCTGGGGCCAACGTCCTGACTTTC. It encodes CASSTQGSGANVLTF.

This chain links TRBV5-1 with TRBJ2-5; TRBD1 matches at 7 bases. Trimming removed 5 bases from V and 4 bases from J; junction bases left unmatched: 2. From germline, CDR1 is SGHRS and CDR2 YFSETQ. The CDR3 contains 12 residues. The CDR3 loop reads CASRGQRETQYF. CDR3 in DNA: TGCGCCAGCAGGGGACAGCGAGAGACCCAGTACTTC.

The chain employs TRBV7-9 and TRBJ2-3; D uncertain. Trimming took 3 bases from V and 1 from J, leaving 8 bases between them. CDR1 is SEHNR and CDR2 is FQNEAQ in the germline V gene (reference sequence). The CDR3 is 14 amino acids. The CDR3 DNA follows: TGTGCCAGCAGCTTCCCCAGGCGCACAGATACGCAGTATTTT. It codes for CASSFPRRTDTQYF.

V is TRBV6-4 and J is TRBJ2-2; a weak D match, TRBD1 (6 bases). CDR3 length equals 14 residues. Trimming left V 2 bases short and J 2 bases short, with 6 bases between. CDR1 MRHNA and CDR2 SNTAGT come from the germline V gene. CDR3 DNA: TGTGCCAGCAGTGACGGGACAAACACCGGGGAGCTGTTTTTT. Residues: CASSDGTNTGELFF.

The chain links TRBV2 to TRBJ1-4, with a possible D match to TRBD1 (5 bases). From germline, CDR1 is SNHLY and CDR2 FYNNEI. The CDR3 is 15 amino acids. V lost 6 bases and J lost 8, with 19 bases in between. CDR3 DNA: TGTGCCAGCAGCCTTTGGGGGGGGTTAGACGAAAAACTGTTTTTT. This codes for CASSLWGGLDEKLFF.

The chain uses TRBV29-1 and TRBJ1-2; D is perhaps TRBD1 (5 bases). The germline V gene encodes CDR1 SQVTM and CDR2 ANQGSEA. The CDR3 length is 15 residues. The V end lost 6 bases, the J end lost 3 bases, and 20 bases lay between the germline ends. In DNA form, the CDR3 reads TGCAGCGTCGAGTTTGGGGGTCGGGAGGACTATGGCTACACCTTC. It specifies CSVEFGGREDYGYTF.

The chain employs TRBV18 and TRBJ2-1; 12 bases are a match to TRBD2. The germline gives CDR1 KGHSH, CDR2 LQKENI. The V and J ends lost 3 bases and 8 bases, in that order; junction bases with no gene match: 8. The CDR3 loop spans 16 amino acids. CDR3 residues: CASSPWTSGTSHEQFF. CDR3 sequence (DNA): TGTGCCAGCTCACCGTGGACTAGCGGGACAAGTCATGAGCAGTTCTTC. The variable domain in full, completed from reference TRBV18 and TRBJ2-1, reads NAGVMQNPRHLVRRRGQEARLRCSPMKGHSHVYWYRQLPEEGLKFMVYLQKENIIDESGMPKERFSAEFPKEGPSILRIQQVVRGDSAAYFCASSPWTSGTSHEQFFGPGTRLTVL.

The V and J genes are TRBV12-5 and TRBJ2-1, with 14 bases that match TRBD2. J lost 0 bases, V lost 3 bases, and 1 base had no gene match. This CDR3 is built from 17 residues. Germline CDR1 reads LGHNT; CDR2 reads FRNRAP. The CDR3 DNA follows: TGTGCTAGTGGTTTCGGGACTAGCGGGAGCTCCTACAATGAGCAGTTCTTC. Translated, it gives CASGFGTSGSSYNEQFF.

This chain connects TRBV5-6 to TRBJ1-5; a possible D gene is TRBD1 (6 bases). This CDR3 spans 15 amino acids. CDR1 and CDR2 from the germline V gene are SGHDT and YYEEEE. Trimming stripped 7 bases from V and 0 bases from J, with 14 bases between. CDR3 amino acids: CASGQYGTSNQPQHF. CDR3 bases: TGTGCCAGCGGACAGTACGGTACTAGCAATCAGCCCCAGCATTTT.

The chain uses TRBV7-2 and TRBJ2-3; a weak D match, TRBD2 (5 bases). V gave up 6 bases and J gave up 6 bases, with 13 bases separating them. CDR1 is SGHTA and CDR2 is FQGNSA in the germline V gene. This CDR3 region has 13 residues. CDR3 nucleotides: TGTGCCAGCAGTCGCCAACTAGATGATACGCAGTATTTT. It is translated as CASSRQLDDTQYF.

The rearrangement links TRBV18 to TRBJ2-3; 12 positions match TRBD2. The CDR3 spans 17 residues. V was pared by 0 bases and J by 7 bases, with 8 bases of the junction left unmatched. The germline gives CDR1 KGHSH, CDR2 LQKENI. CDR3 in DNA: TGTGCCAGCTCACCACCGAGACTAGCGGGGGCGCTCAATACGCAGTATTTT. Its translation is CASSPPRLAGALNTQYF.

The chain has TRBV7-2 and TRBJ1-5, with D possibly matching TRBD1 (5 bases). Per germline, CDR1 SGHTA and CDR2 FQGNSA. This CDR3 has 15 residues. Trimming took off 5 bases at V and 0 bases at J, with 11 bases between the two ends. The CDR3 protein is CASSESGYSNQPQHF. The CDR3 DNA is TGTGCCAGCAGCGAGTCAGGGTATAGCAATCAGCCCCAGCATTTT.

This chain uses TRBV6-5 with TRBJ2-1, with 8 bases matching TRBD1. With 2 bases clipped from V and 8 bases from J, the junction kept 2 bases outside the gene matches. The CDR3 covers 13 residues. The V gene's germline CDR1 is MNHEY and CDR2 SVGAGI. The CDR3 coding sequence is TGTGCCAGCAGTTACAACAGGGGGGATGAGCAGTTCTTC. The encoded protein is CASSYNRGDEQFF.

The V gene is TRBV5-1, the J gene TRBJ2-7, with D tentatively TRBD1 (5 bases). Trimming removed 7 bases at V and 4 bases at J, with 12 bases between. Germline loops: CDR1 SGHRS, CDR2 YFSETQ. CDR3 length: 12 amino acids. CDR3 nucleotides: TGCGCCAGCGCCGACAGATTTTACGAGCAGTACTTC. Protein sequence: CASADRFYEQYF.

In its sample, this clone was seen a few times. The chain uses TRBV29-1 and TRBJ1-2, with a tentative D call TRBD1 (6 bases). CDR3 length: 11 residues. The germline V gene has CDR1 SQVTM and CDR2 ANQGSEA. The ends were cut back, 7 bases at V and 4 bases at J, with 10 bases in the middle. CDR3 protein: CSARTVYGYTF. CDR3 DNA sequence: TGCAGCGCGCGGACAGTCTATGGCTACACCTTC.

This chain uses TRBV14 with TRBJ2-2; weak D call: TRBD2 (6 bases). Germline V lookup: CDR1 SGHDN, CDR2 FVKESK. CDR3 length: 17 amino acids. The V end lost 4 bases, the J end lost 4 bases, and 19 bases lay between the germline ends. The CDR3 bases are TGTGCCAGCAGCCCCAACCGGAGGGGAGAGGGCACCGGGGAGCTGTTTTTT. Protein: CASSPNRRGEGTGELFF.

The chain combines TRBV4-3 with TRBJ1-1; possibly TRBD1 for D (5 bases). The CDR3 extends over 15 amino acids. Trimming removed 1 base from V and 3 bases from J, with 12 bases in between. Germline V gene sequence: CDR1 LGHNA, CDR2 YSLEER. The CDR3 reads CASSQVLGEDTEAFF. In DNA, the CDR3 is TGCGCCAGCAGCCAAGTCCTAGGGGAGGACACTGAAGCTTTCTTT.

This clone has just a few counts. V gene TRBV7-9 combines with J gene TRBJ1-6; 8 nucleotides align to TRBD1. In germline, CDR1 is SEHNR, CDR2 FQNEAQ (reference sequence). After removal of 5 bases from V and 8 bases from J, the junction contained 2 bases not matched to a gene. This CDR3 has 13 residues. The CDR3 protein is CASSVDRDSPLHF. Here the CDR3 DNA reads TGTGCCAGCAGCGTGGACAGGGATTCACCCCTCCACTTT.

The chain links TRBV20-1 to TRBJ1-4; D gene ambiguous. V lost 1 base and J lost 8, with 2 bases in between. Germline V gene data show CDR1 as DFQATT and CDR2 as SNEGSKA (reference sequence). This CDR3 spans 10 amino acids. The CDR3 loop reads CSARAEKLFF. The CDR3 DNA is TGCAGTGCTAGAGCAGAAAAACTGTTTTTT.

This chain connects TRBV19 to TRBJ2-1, with TRBD2 identical over 11 bases. The CDR3 covers 17 residues. Trimming cost V 7 bases and J 1 base; bases outside gene matches: 9. Germline CDR1 reads LNHDA; CDR2 reads SQIVND (reference sequence). CDR3 nucleotides: TGTGCCAGTATGGGCTTTAGCGGGGGGGCTTCCTACAATGAGCAGTTCTTC. It encodes CASMGFSGGASYNEQFF.

The gene calls are TRBV6-6 and TRBJ2-7; 7 nucleotides match TRBD1. CDR3 length: 13 residues. V shed 5 bases and J 4 bases; nucleotides not matched to a gene: 5. Per the germline V gene, CDR1 is MNHNY and CDR2 is SVGAGI (reference sequence). CDR3 residues: CASSRDSTYEQYF. The DNA of the CDR3 is TGTGCCAGCAGTCGGGACAGCACATACGAGCAGTACTTC.

The chain combines TRBV6-5 with TRBJ1-1, with D possibly matching TRBD1 (5 bases). The length of the CDR3 is 13 residues. Germline CDR1 reads MNHEY; CDR2 reads SVGAGI. V lost 8 bases to trimming and J lost 3 bases, with 13 bases between them. The CDR3 loop is CASGGRADTEAFF. Here the CDR3 DNA reads TGTGCCAGCGGGGGGAGAGCGGACACTGAAGCTTTCTTT.

The chain carries TRBV9 and TRBJ2-3, with 11 bases matching TRBD2. The CDR3 extends over 17 amino acids. CDR1 SGDLS and CDR2 YYNGEE come from the germline V gene. Germline trimming cut 2 bases from V and 3 bases from J; bases unmatched to any gene: 8. Here the CDR3 DNA reads TGTGCCAGCAGCGTGTGGCTAGCGGGGGGCAGGACAGATACGCAGTATTTT. It specifies CASSVWLAGGRTDTQYF. The full variable domain, in which reference TRBV9 and TRBJ2-3 provide the parts outside the CDR3, is DSGVTQTPKHLITATGQRVTLRCSPRSGDLSVYWYQQSLDQGLQFLIQYYNGEERAKGNILERFSAQQFPDLHSELNLSSLELGDSALYFCASSVWLAGGRTDTQYFGPGTRLTVL.

A remark on this clone: Different DNA sequences within this sample yield the same CDR3. The gene calls are TRBV2 and TRBJ1-2, with D possibly matching TRBD1 (5 bases). The V gene lost 4 bases and the J gene lost 8 bases, with 11 bases spanning the gap. The CDR3 runs 12 residues. The germline CDR1 and CDR2 sequences are SNHLY and FYNNEI. CDR3 nucleotides: TGTGCCAGCAGTGCCTCAGGGTACGGCTACACCTTC. It is translated as CASSASGYGYTF.

This clone was picked up a small number of times. CDR3 in amino acids: CASSATGTGNTIYF. The CDR3 DNA reads TGTGCCAGCAGCGCCACAGGCACTGGAAACACCATATATTTT. J is TRBJ1-3 and V is TRBV6-6, with D possibly being TRBD1 (5 bases). Germline V CDR1 and CDR2: MNHNY, SVGAGI (reference sequence). This CDR3 has 14 amino acids. V was shortened by 6 bases and J by 2 bases, with 11 bases between the two germline ends.